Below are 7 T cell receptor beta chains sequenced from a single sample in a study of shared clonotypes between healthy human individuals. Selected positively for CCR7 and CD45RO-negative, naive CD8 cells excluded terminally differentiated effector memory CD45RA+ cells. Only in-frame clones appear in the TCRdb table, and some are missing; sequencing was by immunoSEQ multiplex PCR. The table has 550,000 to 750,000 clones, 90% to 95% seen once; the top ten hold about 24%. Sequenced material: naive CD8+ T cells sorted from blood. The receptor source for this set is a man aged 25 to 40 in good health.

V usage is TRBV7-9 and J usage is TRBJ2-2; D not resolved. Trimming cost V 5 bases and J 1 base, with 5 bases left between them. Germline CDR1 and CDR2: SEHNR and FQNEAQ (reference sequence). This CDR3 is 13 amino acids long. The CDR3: CASSPQNTGELFF. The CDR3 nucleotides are TGTGCCAGCAGCCCACAGAACACCGGGGAGCTGTTTTTT.

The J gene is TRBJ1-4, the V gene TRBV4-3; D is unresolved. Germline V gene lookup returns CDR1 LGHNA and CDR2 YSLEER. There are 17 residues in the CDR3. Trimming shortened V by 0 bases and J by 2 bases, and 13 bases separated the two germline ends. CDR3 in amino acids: CASSQEVMGSTNEKLFF. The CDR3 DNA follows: TGCGCCAGCAGCCAAGAAGTCATGGGAAGCACTAATGAAAAACTGTTTTTT.

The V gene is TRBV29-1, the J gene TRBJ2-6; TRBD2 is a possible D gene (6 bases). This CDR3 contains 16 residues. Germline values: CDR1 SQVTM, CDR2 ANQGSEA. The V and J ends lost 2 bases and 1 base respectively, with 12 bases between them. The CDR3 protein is CSVELRRASGANVLTF. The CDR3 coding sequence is TGCAGCGTTGAACTCAGGAGGGCATCTGGGGCCAACGTCCTGACTTTC. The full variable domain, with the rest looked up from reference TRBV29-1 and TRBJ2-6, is SAVISQKPSRDICQRGTSLTIQCQVDSQVTMMFWYRQQPGQSLTLIATANQGSEATYESGFVIDKFPISRPNLTFSTLTVSNMSPEDSSIYLCSVELRRASGANVLTFGAGSRLTVL.

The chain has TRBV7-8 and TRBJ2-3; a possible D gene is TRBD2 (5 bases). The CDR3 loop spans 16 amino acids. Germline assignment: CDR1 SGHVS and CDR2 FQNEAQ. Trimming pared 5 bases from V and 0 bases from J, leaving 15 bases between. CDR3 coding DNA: TGTGCCAGCAGCCCGTCGGCCAGGACTAGCACAGATACGCAGTATTTT. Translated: CASSPSARTSTDTQYF.

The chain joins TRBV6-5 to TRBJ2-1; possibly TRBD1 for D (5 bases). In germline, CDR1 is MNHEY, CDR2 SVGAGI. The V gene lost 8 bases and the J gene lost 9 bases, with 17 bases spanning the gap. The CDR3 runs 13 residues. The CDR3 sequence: CASGDRAIFEQFF. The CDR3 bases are TGTGCCAGCGGTGACAGAGCAATATTTGAGCAGTTCTTC.

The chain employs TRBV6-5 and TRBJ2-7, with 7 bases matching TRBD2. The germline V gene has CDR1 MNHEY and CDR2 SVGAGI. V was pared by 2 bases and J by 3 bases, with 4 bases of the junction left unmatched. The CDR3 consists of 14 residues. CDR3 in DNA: TGTGCCAGCAGTTACGGGGCGGGGGTCTACGAGCAGTACTTC. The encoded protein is CASSYGAGVYEQYF.

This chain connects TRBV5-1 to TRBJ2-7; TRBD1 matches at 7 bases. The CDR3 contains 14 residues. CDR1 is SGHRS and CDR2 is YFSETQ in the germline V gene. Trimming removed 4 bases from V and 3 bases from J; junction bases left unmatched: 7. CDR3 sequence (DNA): TGCGCCAGCAGCCCGACAGGGCCGCACTACGAGCAGTACTTC. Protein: CASSPTGPHYEQYF.